This T cell receptor delta chain was retrieved from a study of gamma delta lymphoproliferative disorders and STAT genes. Looking at the study overall: Gamma-chain libraries were built from at least 50 ng of genomic DNA with the LymphoTrack Dx TCRG Assay. Delta libraries were made per EuroClonality-NGS working group procedure. Whole-study results and caveats: Apart from two gamma clonotypes, major patient clonotypes were public.

PBMCs from patients and controls supplied the genomic DNA for sequencing. The control group comprised age- and sex-matched healthy adult blood donors. Germline loops: CDR1 GEAIGNYY, CDR2 EKD. The CDR3 has 20 residues. The sample holds many counts of this clone. Its matching antigen is unknown. This likely reflects a read error, since a far larger clone is one base away. The sample carries other DNA sequences with the same CDR3. TCRdb reprocessed the multiplex PCR reads using CATT. The repertoire has about 1,600 delta-chain clones, roughly 1.2% of them found once; the top ten carry approximately 53%. The sequence was obtained from a human donor in good health. The V call is TRDV2, the J call TRDJ3, with 9 bases lining up with TRDD3. The specimen sequenced was blood. In DNA form, the CDR3 reads TGTGCCTGTGACCCTACTGGGGGAACCAGGAGCTCCTGGGACACCCGACAGATGTTCTTC. It is translated as CACDPTGGTRSSWDTRQMFF.